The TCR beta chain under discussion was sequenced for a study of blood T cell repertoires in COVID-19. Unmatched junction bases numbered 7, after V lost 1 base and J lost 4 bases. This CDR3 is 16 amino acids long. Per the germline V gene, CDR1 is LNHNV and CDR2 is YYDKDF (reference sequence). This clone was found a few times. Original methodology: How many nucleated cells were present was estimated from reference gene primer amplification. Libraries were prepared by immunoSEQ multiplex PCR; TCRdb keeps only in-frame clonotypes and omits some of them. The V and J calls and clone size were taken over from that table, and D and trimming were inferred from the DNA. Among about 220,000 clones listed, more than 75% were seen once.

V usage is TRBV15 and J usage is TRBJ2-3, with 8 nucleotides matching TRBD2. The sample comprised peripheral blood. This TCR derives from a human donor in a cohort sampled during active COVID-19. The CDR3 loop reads CATSRGWERGSDTQYF. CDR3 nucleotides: TGTGCCACCAGCAGAGGGTGGGAGCGGGGGTCAGATACGCAGTATTTT. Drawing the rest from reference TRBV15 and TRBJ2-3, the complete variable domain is DAMVIQNPRYQVTQFGKPVTLSCSQTLNHNVMYWYQQKSSQAPKLLFHYYDKDFNNEADTPDNFQSRRPNTSFCFLDIRSPGLGDTAMYLCATSRGWERGSDTQYFGPGTRLTVL.